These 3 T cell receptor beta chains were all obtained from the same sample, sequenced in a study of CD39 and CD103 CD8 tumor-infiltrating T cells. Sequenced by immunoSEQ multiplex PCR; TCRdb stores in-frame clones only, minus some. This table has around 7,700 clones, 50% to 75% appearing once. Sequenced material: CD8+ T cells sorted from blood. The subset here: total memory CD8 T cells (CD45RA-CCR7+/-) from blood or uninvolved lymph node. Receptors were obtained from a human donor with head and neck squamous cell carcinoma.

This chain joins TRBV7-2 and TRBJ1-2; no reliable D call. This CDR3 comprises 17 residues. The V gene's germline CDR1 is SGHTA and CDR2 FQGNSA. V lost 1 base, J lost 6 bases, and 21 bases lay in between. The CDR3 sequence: CASSLESRLGIKDGYTF. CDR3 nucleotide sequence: TGTGCCAGCAGCTTAGAATCCCGCTTGGGGATAAAGGATGGCTACACCTTC.

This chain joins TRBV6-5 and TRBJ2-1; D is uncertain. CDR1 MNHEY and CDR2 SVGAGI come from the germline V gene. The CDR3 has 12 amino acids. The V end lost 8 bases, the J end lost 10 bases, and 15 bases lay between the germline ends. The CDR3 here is CASSHFNDEQFF. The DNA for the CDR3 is TGTGCCAGCTCCCACTTCAACGACGAGCAGTTCTTC.

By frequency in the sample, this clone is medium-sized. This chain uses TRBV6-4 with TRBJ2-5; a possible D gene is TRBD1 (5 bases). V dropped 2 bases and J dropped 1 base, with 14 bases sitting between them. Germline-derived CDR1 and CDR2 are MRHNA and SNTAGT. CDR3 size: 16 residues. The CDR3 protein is CASSDLDISSQETQYF. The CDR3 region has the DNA TGTGCCAGCAGTGACCTGGACATAAGTTCCCAAGAGACCCAGTACTTC.